The 20 T cell receptor beta chains listed next were all sequenced from one sample in a study of T-cell reconstitution after alpha-beta-depleted transplantation in children. Researchers prepared the TCRbeta library using unique molecular identifiers, the study reports. TCRdb re-analysed the PCR reads in MiXCR, keeping a single row per CDR3 protein. The repertoire holds around 380,000 distinct CDR3 sequences, with approximately 11% as singletons. Sequenced here: PBMCs from the stem cell graft donor, sampled from the stem cell graft. The receptors here all came from a human donor who donated a stem cell graft to a child with acute myeloid leukemia.

The table lists this clonotype with a count of one. V and J are TRBV20-1 and TRBJ2-5; unclear D gene. Germline V gene sequence: CDR1 DFQATT, CDR2 SNEGSKA (reference sequence). The CDR3 contains 13 residues. V lost 6 bases and J 1 base, leaving 12 bases between the germline ends. Here the CDR3 DNA reads TGCAGTGCGAAAGACCATACCCAAGAGACCCAGTACTTC. Residues: CSAKDHTQETQYF.

The table lists this clonotype with a few counts. This chain uses TRBV5-1 with TRBJ1-2; D may be TRBD1 (5 bases). The CDR3 is 15 amino acids. The V and J ends lost 0 bases and 5 bases respectively, with 14 bases between them. Germline V gene lookup returns CDR1 SGHRS and CDR2 YFSETQ. The CDR3 loop reads CASSLGTSGNYGYTF. The DNA of the CDR3 is TGCGCCAGCAGCTTGGGTACGTCAGGGAATTATGGCTACACCTTC.

This clonotype came up a few times. The V gene is TRBV7-2, the J gene TRBJ1-3; maybe TRBD1 (5 bases). Germline V CDR1 and CDR2: SGHTA, FQGNSA. V lost 6 bases and J lost 0, with 12 bases in between. The CDR3 has 15 residues. CDR3 loop: CASREQVSSGNTIYF. The CDR3 DNA is TGTGCCAGCAGGGAACAGGTTTCCTCTGGAAACACCATATATTTT. Drawing the rest from reference TRBV7-2 and TRBJ1-3, the complete variable domain is GAGVSQSPSNKVTEKGKDVELRCDPISGHTALYWYRQSLGQGLEFLIYFQGNSAPDKSGLPSDRFSAERTGGSVSTLTIQRTQQEDSAVYLCASREQVSSGNTIYFGEGSWLTVV.

This clonotype showed up just a few times. The genes are TRBV20-1 and TRBJ2-3; 9 bases agree with TRBD2. The germline V gene encodes CDR1 DFQATT and CDR2 SNEGSKA (reference sequence). This CDR3 comprises 15 residues. The ends lost 0 bases at V and 4 bases at J; junction bases unmatched: 5. The CDR3 DNA reads as TGCAGTGCTAGAGACTCGCGGGGGGGCCCAGATACGCAGTATTTT. Amino acids: CSARDSRGGPDTQYF.

The rearrangement links TRBV23-1 to TRBJ2-3, with 15 nucleotides matching TRBD2. TRBV23-1 is an open reading frame, and its role is uncertain. V shed 0 bases and J 2 bases; nucleotides not matched to a gene: 6. CDR3 length: 19 residues. CDR3 coding DNA: TGCGCCAGCAGTCAATCGCGGACTAGCGGGAGGGGGACCACAGATACGCAGTATTTT. Translating it yields CASSQSRTSGRGTTDTQYF.

This clonotype was counted a few times. The chain employs TRBV12-3 or TRBV12-4 and TRBJ2-3; 8 nucleotides align to TRBD2. The CDR3 length is 16 residues. The trim removed 2 bases at V and 4 bases at J, leaving 8 bases unmatched. The CDR3 spells CASSLRFGRASDTQYF. The CDR3 coding sequence is TGTGCCAGCAGTTTAAGGTTCGGGAGGGCCTCAGATACGCAGTATTTT.

This chain links TRBV24-1 with TRBJ2-7, with no clear D. V dropped 4 bases and J dropped 0 bases, with 9 bases sitting between them. CDR3 length: 14 residues. Germline loops: CDR1 KGHDR, CDR2 SFDVKD. The CDR3 loop reads CATSDRVSSYEQYF. The CDR3 bases are TGTGCCACCAGTGACCGGGTTAGCTCCTACGAGCAGTACTTC.

This clonotype has only a few counts. The chain carries TRBV10-1 and TRBJ1-1; D is uncertain. CDR3 length: 14 amino acids. CDR1 WNHNN and CDR2 SYGVQD come from the germline V gene (reference sequence). V lost 0 bases, J lost 3 bases, and 8 bases lay in between. DNA of the CDR3: TGCGCCAGCAGTGAGTCGCGGCAGCACACTGAAGCTTTCTTT. It codes for CASSESRQHTEAFF.

This clonotype was counted between two and nine times. The rearrangement joins TRBV27 to TRBJ2-1, with 11 bases identical to TRBD2. The CDR3 has 13 amino acids. In germline, CDR1 is MNHEY, CDR2 SMNVEV (reference sequence). The junction had 9 bases not matched to a gene; V was cut back by 5 bases and J by 15 bases. The CDR3 protein is CASSPGLAAGMFF. DNA of the CDR3: TGTGCCAGCAGTCCGGGACTAGCGGCAGGGATGTTCTTC.

The J gene is TRBJ2-5, the V gene TRBV12-3 or TRBV12-4; D is ambiguous. This CDR3 is 14 amino acids long. Trimming removed 3 bases from V and 4 bases from J, with 12 bases in between. In nucleotides, the CDR3 is TGTGCCAGCAGTTTTTGGGATTTGGGAGAGACCCAGTACTTC. It encodes CASSFWDLGETQYF.

The J gene is TRBJ1-5, the V gene TRBV7-8, with D possibly being TRBD1 (5 bases). V lost 5 bases to trimming and J lost 3 bases, with 11 bases between them. The CDR3 covers 14 residues. Germline-derived CDR1 and CDR2 are SGHVS and FQNEAQ. The CDR3 coding sequence is TGTGCCAGCAGCGGAGGGGACCCCAATCAGCCCCAGCATTTT. It specifies CASSGGDPNQPQHF.

The rearrangement links TRBV24-1 to TRBJ2-2, with D unclear. This CDR3 comprises 12 residues. Germline V gene sequence: CDR1 KGHDR, CDR2 SFDVKD. V lost 2 bases to trimming and J lost 4 bases, with 1 base between them. CDR3 DNA sequence: TGTGCCACCAGTGATTCCACCGGGGAGCTGTTTTTT. The encoded protein is CATSDSTGELFF.

The V call is TRBV6-5, the J call TRBJ2-5, with D possibly TRBD2 on 7 matching bases. Deletions cut 2 bases from V and 1 base from J, with 20 bases between. The CDR3 has 18 amino acids. Germline CDR1 reads MNHEY; CDR2 reads SVGAGI. CDR3 DNA sequence: TGTGCCAGCAGTTACGGGCGGGGGCCCCCCGTGGGCCAAGAGACCCAGTACTTC. Its protein product is CASSYGRGPPVGQETQYF.

The J gene is TRBJ2-1, the V gene TRBV11-3, with a tentative D call TRBD2 (6 bases). V shed 0 bases and J shed 9 bases, with 12 bases lying between them. The CDR3 spans 14 residues. Looked up from germline, CDR1 is SGHNT and CDR2 is YENEEA. In DNA form, the CDR3 reads TGTGCCAGCAGCTTAGAAGCGGGTTGGGGTGAGCAGTTCTTC. Its translation: CASSLEAGWGEQFF.

The chain employs TRBV6-1 and TRBJ2-4; 7 bases map to TRBD1. The CDR3 totals 15 residues. The germline V gene has CDR1 MNHNS and CDR2 SASEGT. V shed 5 bases, J shed 4 bases, and the junction held 8 bases outside the gene matches. The chain's CDR3 is CASSISGTAKNIQYF. The CDR3 DNA reads TGTGCCAGCAGTATCTCCGGGACAGCGAAAAACATTCAGTACTTC.

This clonotype was observed a single time. This chain links TRBV7-9 with TRBJ2-3; 8 positions match TRBD1. Trimming at V came to 1 base and at J to 3 bases, leaving 6 bases not matched to a gene. This CDR3 is 16 amino acids long. The germline CDR1 and CDR2 sequences are SEHNR and FQNEAQ (reference sequence). CDR3 protein: CASSLGTGQETDTQYF. The CDR3 bases are TGTGCCAGCAGCTTAGGTACGGGACAGGAGACAGATACGCAGTATTTT.

This clonotype has more than one count but fewer than ten. The chain recombines TRBV11-2 with TRBJ2-1, with 15 bases lining up with TRBD2. The V segment lost 5 bases and the J segment 4 bases; nucleotides outside the gene matches: 12. The CDR3 sequence is 19 residues long. Germline CDR1 and CDR2: SGHAT and FQNNGV. CDR3 nucleotides: TGTGCCAGCAGCCGCCAGGGACTAGCGGGGGGCGAGTGGTACAATGAGCAGTTCTTC. It translates to CASSRQGLAGGEWYNEQFF.

This clonotype was detected many times. The chain links TRBV29-1 to TRBJ2-4, with D hard to call. Germline lookup yields CDR1 SQVTM and CDR2 ANQGSEA. This CDR3 is built from 12 residues. The V end lost 4 bases, the J end lost 4 bases, and 8 bases lay between the germline ends. The CDR3 loop reads CSVGMEKNIQYF. The CDR3, as DNA: TGCAGCGTTGGAATGGAGAAAAACATTCAGTACTTC.

The chain carries TRBV5-4 and TRBJ2-7; 7 nucleotides align to TRBD2. CDR1 is SGHNT, CDR2 YYREEE, per germline (reference sequence). V shed 4 bases and J 2 bases; nucleotides not matched to a gene: 6. The CDR3 consists of 14 residues. The DNA of the CDR3 is TGTGCCAGCAGCCCCTTTGCGGGGGCCTACGAGCAGTACTTC. Encoded protein: CASSPFAGAYEQYF.

The chain combines TRBV23-1 with TRBJ2-5; D possibly corresponds to TRBD1 (6 bases). TRBV23-1 is an ORF; its function is uncertain. The CDR3 runs 14 residues. Between the trimmed V and J ends, which lost 6 bases and 4 bases, there was a span of 15 bases. CDR3 region: CASRLEQGGETQYF. DNA for the CDR3: TGCGCCAGCAGGTTGGAACAGGGTGGAGAGACCCAGTACTTC.